The rows below give T cell receptor beta chains drawn from one sample of a study of control samples from healthy donors and cancer patients. Sequencing was performed with immunoSEQ multiplex PCR; in TCRdb, only in-frame clones are kept and a portion is missing. The record lists about 190,000 clones, of which the ten most abundant hold roughly 2%. Sequencing input: blood. The receptor set was obtained from a young woman in good health. Both conserved end residues are part of each CDR3. D genes are given only for firm matches.

V: TRBV6-4
J: TRBJ1-5
D: -
DNA: TGTGCCAGCAGTGACTGGTCCCCCACCCGGACAGAGTATAGCAATCAGCCCCAGCATTTT
CDR3: CASSDWSPTRTEYSNQPQHF

V: TRBV28
J: TRBJ2-7
D: -
DNA: TGTGCCAGCATTCCCAGGGGGGGCTACGAGCAGTACTTC
CDR3: CASIPRGGYEQYF

V: TRBV7-2
J: TRBJ2-7
D: TRBD1
DNA: TGTGCCAGCAGCTGGGACAGCGCCTACGAGCAGTACTTC
CDR3: CASSWDSAYEQYF

V: TRBV6-4
J: TRBJ1-2
D: -
DNA: TGTGCCAGCAGTGACGGCCCGCTGGGCTATGGCTACACCTTC
CDR3: CASSDGPLGYGYTF

V: TRBV6-6
J: TRBJ2-7
D: TRBD1
DNA: TGTGCCAGCAGTTACCCAACAGGGGGCAATTACGAGCAGTACTTC
CDR3: CASSYPTGGNYEQYF

V: TRBV27
J: TRBJ2-7
D: -
DNA: TGTGCCAGCAGTGCCTACCTAGGCTACGAGCAGTACTTC
CDR3: CASSAYLGYEQYF

V: TRBV7-9
J: TRBJ1-1
D: -
DNA: TGTGCCAGCAGCGACCGGGGAGGGCGGGCTTTCTTT
CDR3: CASSDRGGRAFF

V: TRBV4-1
J: TRBJ2-2
D: -
DNA: TGCGCCAGCAGCCAAAGGGGACTCATGAACACCGGGGAGCTGTTTTTT
CDR3: CASSQRGLMNTGELFF

V: TRBV18
J: TRBJ1-5
D: -
DNA: TGTGCCAGCTCTGAAACCGGGAACGGCGATCAGCCCCAGCATTTT
CDR3: CASSETGNGDQPQHF

V: TRBV6-5
J: TRBJ2-2
D: TRBD1
DNA: TGTGCCAGCAGTTACGCAGGACAGGGGGCCGGGGAGCTGTTTTTT
CDR3: CASSYAGQGAGELFF

V: TRBV6-6
J: TRBJ1-2
D: -
DNA: TGTGCCAGCACGGGTCGGCAGGATGGCTACACCTTC
CDR3: CASTGRQDGYTF

V: TRBV12-3/TRBV12-4
J: TRBJ1-6
D: -
DNA: TGTGCCAGCAGTTTTGTGGAGAATTCACCCCTCCACTTT
CDR3: CASSFVENSPLHF

V: TRBV9
J: TRBJ1-6
D: TRBD1
DNA: TGTGCCAGCAGCGCGGACAGGACTAATTCACCCCTCCACTTT
CDR3: CASSADRTNSPLHF

V: TRBV5-1
J: TRBJ1-1
D: -
DNA: TGCGCCAGCAGCTTGGGCGGGGGGACCACTGAAGCTTTCTTT
CDR3: CASSLGGGTTEAFF

V: TRBV7-2
J: TRBJ2-7
D: TRBD1
DNA: TGTGCCAGCAGCTTAATGGGACAGGGGAGTGGGGCCTACGAGCAGTACTTC
CDR3: CASSLMGQGSGAYEQYF

V: TRBV7-6
J: TRBJ2-4
D: -
DNA: TGTGCCAGCAGTTTCGCCCCTCCGGGGCCCTCAACTGGCAAAAACATTCAGTACTTC
CDR3: CASSFAPPGPSTGKNIQYF

V: TRBV30
J: TRBJ2-3
D: -
DNA: TGTGCCTGGACTCGGGGTAGGGGGACAGATACGCAGTATTTT
CDR3: CAWTRGRGTDTQYF

V: TRBV4-2
J: TRBJ2-3
D: TRBD1
DNA: TGTGCCAGCAGCCAAGAACCCTTCGGGACAGGCCTCCGTTCGGTTAGCACAGATACGCAGTATTTT
CDR3: CASSQEPFGTGLRSVSTDTQYF

V: TRBV4-1
J: TRBJ1-4
D: TRBD1
DNA: TGCGCCAGCAGCTCATACAGGGGAACTAATGAAAAACTGTTTTTT
CDR3: CASSSYRGTNEKLFF

V: TRBV7-9
J: TRBJ1-2
D: -
DNA: TGTGCCAGCAGCTTAGCATCGGACTATGGCTACACCTTC
CDR3: CASSLASDYGYTF

V: TRBV12-3/TRBV12-4
J: TRBJ2-1
D: -
DNA: TGTGCCAGCAGCTTTGGGGCGACTGCGCAGTTCTTC
CDR3: CASSFGATAQFF

V: TRBV7-9
J: TRBJ1-6
D: -
DNA: TGTGCCAGCAGCTTAGACTCGGGACCCCTCCACTTT
CDR3: CASSLDSGPLHF

V: TRBV6-6
J: TRBJ2-3
D: -
DNA: TGTGCCAGCACCCGGGGGGATACGCAGTATTTT
CDR3: CASTRGDTQYF

V: TRBV5-1
J: TRBJ2-1
D: TRBD1
DNA: TGCGCCAGCAGCCCTGGGACAGGGTACAATGAGCAGTTCTTC
CDR3: CASSPGTGYNEQFF

V: TRBV24-1
J: TRBJ1-1
D: -
DNA: TGTGCCACCAGTGGGGGGTCTGAAGCTTTCTTT
CDR3: CATSGGSEAFF

V: TRBV27
J: TRBJ2-7
D: TRBD1
DNA: TGTGCCAGCAGTGTTTCCCTCCAGGGGGATTCCTACGAGCAGTACTTC
CDR3: CASSVSLQGDSYEQYF

V: TRBV6-6
J: TRBJ2-4
D: -
DNA: TGTGCCAGCAGCGGGTTAGCCAAAAACATTCAGTACTTC
CDR3: CASSGLAKNIQYF

V: TRBV28
J: TRBJ2-3
D: -
DNA: TGTGCCAGCAGTTTTGGCAGCGGTTGGTCAGATACGCAGTATTTT
CDR3: CASSFGSGWSDTQYF

V: TRBV7-9
J: TRBJ1-1
D: TRBD1
DNA: TGTGCCAGCATCCAGGGGGGAACTGAAGCTTTCTTT
CDR3: CASIQGGTEAFF

V: TRBV25-1
J: TRBJ2-7
D: TRBD1
DNA: TGTGCCAGCAGTGAGGGACAGGGCAACGGGCAGTACTTC
CDR3: CASSEGQGNGQYF

V: TRBV28
J: TRBJ1-4
D: -
DNA: TGTGCCAGCAGTTTAAGGGGTTCAACTAATGAAAAACTGTTTTTT
CDR3: CASSLRGSTNEKLFF

V: TRBV4-2
J: TRBJ1-6
D: TRBD1
DNA: TGTGCCAGCAGCCAAGAAACAGGGGGTTATTCACCCCTCCACTTT
CDR3: CASSQETGGYSPLHF

V: TRBV13
J: TRBJ2-1
D: -
DNA: TGTGCCAGCAGCTTAGGAAGGGCCCGATTATACAATGAGCAGTTCTTC
CDR3: CASSLGRARLYNEQFF

V: TRBV19
J: TRBJ2-3
D: TRBD1
DNA: TGTGCCAGTAATCAGGGGGTGGGCACAGATACGCAGTATTTT
CDR3: CASNQGVGTDTQYF

V: TRBV7-2
J: TRBJ2-7
D: TRBD1
DNA: TGTGCCAGCAGCTTGGAACTTTTTCCGGGACAGGTCCCCTACGAGCAGTACTTC
CDR3: CASSLELFPGQVPYEQYF

V: TRBV5-1
J: TRBJ1-6
D: -
DNA: TGCGCCAGCAGCACGGGACACCCATTCTCCTATAATTCACCCCTCCACTTT
CDR3: CASSTGHPFSYNSPLHF

V: TRBV5-4
J: TRBJ1-5
D: -
DNA: TGTGCCAGCAGCTTGGGAGGGTACAATCAGCCCCAGCATTTT
CDR3: CASSLGGYNQPQHF

V: TRBV11-2
J: TRBJ1-1
D: -
DNA: TGTGCCAGCAGCCAAACCACATTCGGGAGGAGGGGTGAAGCTTTCTTT
CDR3: CASSQTTFGRRGEAFF

V: TRBV6-1
J: TRBJ1-6
D: -
DNA: TGTGCCAGCAGTGAGGTACAGAATTCACCCCTCCACTTT
CDR3: CASSEVQNSPLHF

V: TRBV7-3
J: TRBJ2-1
D: -
DNA: TGTGCCAGCAGCTTCATACTAGTAGGTTTCAATGAGCAGTTCTTC
CDR3: CASSFILVGFNEQFF

V: TRBV6-2/TRBV6-3
J: TRBJ1-2
D: -
DNA: TGTGCCAGCAGCCTCGGACAGATCTATGGCTACACCTTC
CDR3: CASSLGQIYGYTF

V: TRBV6-6
J: TRBJ1-2
D: -
DNA: TGTGCCAGCGGGAGTGACTATGGCTACACCTTC
CDR3: CASGSDYGYTF

V: TRBV9
J: TRBJ2-3
D: -
DNA: TGTGCCAGCAGCGCCGGGTGGGGAAATCTCGATACGCAGTATTTT
CDR3: CASSAGWGNLDTQYF

V: TRBV5-1
J: TRBJ1-2
D: -
DNA: TGCGCCAGCAGCTTGGGAGGGGCAGACTATGGCTACACCTTC
CDR3: CASSLGGADYGYTF

V: TRBV9
J: TRBJ1-1
D: -
DNA: TGTGCCAGCAGCACGCGCGGGAGGGGACCCCCGGCTTTCTTT
CDR3: CASSTRGRGPPAFF

V: TRBV6-5
J: TRBJ1-6
D: -
DNA: TGTGCCAGCAGTTACTCTACCCGGGCATCCCTCCACTTT
CDR3: CASSYSTRASLHF

V: TRBV6-6
J: TRBJ1-6
D: -
DNA: TGTGCCAGCAGTTACTCTCGGGGTTATTCACCCCTCCACTTT
CDR3: CASSYSRGYSPLHF

V: TRBV24-1
J: TRBJ1-1
D: TRBD1
DNA: TGTGCCACCAGTGATACCGGGACAGCGAACACTGAAGCTTTCTTT
CDR3: CATSDTGTANTEAFF

V: TRBV7-6
J: TRBJ1-2
D: TRBD1
DNA: TGTGCCAGCAGCTTAAGGGGGCATGGCTACACCTTC
CDR3: CASSLRGHGYTF

V: TRBV19
J: TRBJ2-7
D: -
DNA: TGTGCCAGTAGTATCCGGGGGCCGTACTTC
CDR3: CASSIRGPYF

V: TRBV14
J: TRBJ1-1
D: -
DNA: TGTGCCAGCAGCCAAGGATGGACTGAAGCTTTCTTT
CDR3: CASSQGWTEAFF

V: TRBV27
J: TRBJ1-2
D: TRBD1
DNA: TGTGCCAGCAGTTTATTTGGGACAGGGGCAGGTGGCTATGGCTACACCTTC
CDR3: CASSLFGTGAGGYGYTF

V: TRBV28
J: TRBJ1-5
D: TRBD1
DNA: TGTGCCAGCAGTTTTGGACAGGTCAATCAGCCCCAGCATTTT
CDR3: CASSFGQVNQPQHF